Listed here are 32 T cell receptor beta chains from one sample, sequenced in a study of shared clonotypes between healthy human individuals. Method: immunoSEQ multiplex PCR; TCRdb's copy keeps in-frame clones and lacks some. The data contain around 2,000,000 clones, around 96% of them singletons. Positive CCR7 selection of CD45RO-negative cells yielded the naive CD8 cells, and terminally differentiated effector memory CD45RA+ cells were excluded. The sequenced sample was naive CD8+ T cells sorted from blood. All receptors derive from a man aged 18 to 35 in good health.

The chain carries TRBV13 and TRBJ1-2; D perhaps matches TRBD1 (5 bases). The CDR3 is 15 residues long. Germline CDR1 PRHDT, CDR2 FYEKMQ (reference sequence). V lost 4 bases, J lost 10 bases, and 22 bases lay in between. Here the CDR3 DNA reads TGTGCCAGCAGCTCCCCCCGGGCAGGGTGGTTAGACTACACCTTC. Encoded protein: CASSSPRAGWLDYTF.

This clone appeared once. The rearrangement links TRBV10-3 to TRBJ2-7; D is perhaps TRBD1 (5 bases). The CDR3 contains 11 residues. CDR1 and CDR2 from the germline V gene are ENHRY and SYGVKD. V lost 2 bases, J lost 10 bases, and 9 bases lay in between. This CDR3 is CAISEDSRQYF. Here the CDR3 DNA reads TGTGCCATCAGTGAGGACAGTAGACAGTACTTC.

The chain links TRBV6-5 to TRBJ1-6; unclear D gene. V was trimmed by 6 bases and J by 8 bases, leaving 17 bases between them. This CDR3 comprises 15 residues. The germline V gene encodes CDR1 MNHEY and CDR2 SVGAGI. The CDR3 is CASSLGAAVDSPLHF. The DNA for the CDR3 is TGTGCCAGCAGCTTAGGCGCCGCCGTGGATTCACCCCTCCACTTT.

The gene calls are TRBV11-2 and TRBJ1-4; TRBD1 matches 11 bases. The CDR3 length is 17 residues. The germline V gene encodes CDR1 SGHAT and CDR2 FQNNGV. V gave up 5 bases and J gave up 7 bases; unmatched junction bases: 12. The CDR3 region is CASSPGQGAYLGEKLFF. Written as DNA, the CDR3 is TGTGCCAGCAGCCCCGGACAGGGGGCGTATCTTGGTGAAAAACTGTTTTTT. Looking up the rest from reference TRBV11-2 and TRBJ1-4 gives the full variable domain: EAGVAQSPRYKIIEKRQSVAFWCNPISGHATLYWYQQILGQGPKLLIQFQNNGVVDDSQLPKDRFSAERLKGVDSTLKIQPAKLEDSAVYLCASSPGQGAYLGEKLFFGSGTQLSVL.

The gene calls are TRBV9 and TRBJ2-3; 7 bases fit TRBD2. This CDR3 has 17 amino acids. Germline CDR1 is SGDLS and CDR2 is YYNGEE. J lost 0 bases, V lost 0 bases, and 7 bases had no gene match. CDR3 DNA sequence: TGTGCCAGCAGCGTAGACCGAGCGGGAACTAGCACAGATACGCAGTATTTT. Its translation is CASSVDRAGTSTDTQYF. The complete variable domain, with remaining parts taken from reference TRBV9 and TRBJ2-3, reads DSGVTQTPKHLITATGQRVTLRCSPRSGDLSVYWYQQSLDQGLQFLIQYYNGEERAKGNILERFSAQQFPDLHSELNLSSLELGDSALYFCASSVDRAGTSTDTQYFGPGTRLTVL.

The rearrangement joins TRBV2 to TRBJ1-1; weak D call: TRBD1 (5 bases). The CDR3 is 12 residues long. The germline CDR1 and CDR2 sequences are SNHLY and FYNNEI. Between the trimmed V and J ends, which lost 11 bases and 7 bases, there was a span of 17 bases. The CDR3 DNA reads TGTGCCGACTGGGGCCAGTCAGGTGAAGCTTTCTTT. Amino acid sequence: CADWGQSGEAFF.

This chain connects TRBV6-5 to TRBJ2-7; D is undetermined. Per the germline V gene, CDR1 is MNHEY and CDR2 is SVGAGI. The length of the CDR3 is 14 residues. Trimming took 6 bases from V and 0 from J, leaving 12 bases between them. The DNA of the CDR3 is TGTGCCAGCAGCCCCCAAGTGGGCTCCTACGAGCAGTACTTC. It is translated as CASSPQVGSYEQYF.

The chain is built from TRBV5-1 and TRBJ2-3; TRBD2 aligns across 11 bases. Germline lookup yields CDR1 SGHRS and CDR2 YFSETQ. Germline trimming cut 4 bases from V and 2 bases from J; bases unmatched to any gene: 3. The CDR3 loop spans 15 amino acids. CDR3 loop: CASSLTSGNTDTQYF. CDR3 DNA: TGCGCCAGCAGCCTGACTAGCGGGAACACAGATACGCAGTATTTT.

With respect to this clone: The same CDR3 also results from other DNA sequences found in this sample. The chain combines TRBV19 with TRBJ2-1, with 8 nucleotides matching TRBD2. The V gene's germline CDR1 is LNHDA and CDR2 SQIVND (reference sequence). V was clipped by 1 base and J by 2 bases; unmatched bases: 1. The CDR3 consists of 15 residues. CDR3 sequence: CASSIAGGPYNEQFF. CDR3 sequence (DNA): TGTGCCAGTAGTATAGCGGGGGGGCCCTACAATGAGCAGTTCTTC.

The chain is built from TRBV29-1 and TRBJ2-1; no clear D. Germline V gene sequence: CDR1 SQVTM, CDR2 ANQGSEA. Trimming left V 1 base short and J 0 bases short, with 10 bases between. CDR3 size: 15 residues. CDR3: CSVEGSESSYNEQFF. As DNA, the CDR3 is TGCAGCGTTGAAGGTTCAGAGAGCTCCTACAATGAGCAGTTCTTC.

This clone was seen a single time. This rearrangement joins TRBV5-4 to TRBJ2-2, with D unclear. Germline V gene lookup returns CDR1 SGHNT and CDR2 YYREEE (reference sequence). Trimming left V 10 bases short and J 1 base short, with 8 bases between. This CDR3 has 12 residues. In DNA form, the CDR3 reads TGTGCCCTGACGGGGAACACCGGGGAGCTGTTTTTT. Its translation is CALTGNTGELFF.

In regard to this clone: Additional DNA sequences in this sample encode the identical CDR3. V and J are TRBV9 and TRBJ2-1; 10 bases are shared with TRBD2. Germline V gene sequence: CDR1 SGDLS, CDR2 YYNGEE. Trimming at V came to 0 bases and at J to 0 bases, leaving 6 bases not matched to a gene. The CDR3 covers 18 residues. Here the CDR3 reads CASSVGTSGLSSYNEQFF. The CDR3 coding sequence is TGTGCCAGCAGCGTAGGGACTAGCGGCCTGAGCTCCTACAATGAGCAGTTCTTC. The full variable domain, completed using reference TRBV9 and TRBJ2-1, is DSGVTQTPKHLITATGQRVTLRCSPRSGDLSVYWYQQSLDQGLQFLIQYYNGEERAKGNILERFSAQQFPDLHSELNLSSLELGDSALYFCASSVGTSGLSSYNEQFFGPGTRLTVL.

V gene TRBV9 combines with J gene TRBJ1-2; 7 nucleotides match TRBD1. This CDR3 contains 16 residues. Losses at the gene ends were 4 bases for V and 1 base for J; bases not matched to a gene: 10. Germline-derived CDR1 and CDR2 are SGDLS and YYNGEE. The CDR3 spells CASSFTGTASNYGYTF. CDR3 DNA: TGTGCCAGCAGCTTCACTGGGACAGCGAGTAACTATGGCTACACCTTC. The variable domain in full, with the rest retrieved from reference TRBV9 and TRBJ1-2, is DSGVTQTPKHLITATGQRVTLRCSPRSGDLSVYWYQQSLDQGLQFLIQYYNGEERAKGNILERFSAQQFPDLHSELNLSSLELGDSALYFCASSFTGTASNYGYTFGSGTRLTVV.

The chain is built from TRBV5-1 and TRBJ2-6; D is unresolved. Per germline, CDR1 SGHRS and CDR2 YFSETQ. V lost 3 bases and J lost 1, with 5 bases in between. This CDR3 has 14 residues. CDR3 protein: CASSSRSGANVLTF. The CDR3 nucleotides read TGCGCCAGCAGCTCCCGGTCTGGGGCCAACGTCCTGACTTTC.

The V gene is TRBV4-2, the J gene TRBJ1-2, with D perhaps TRBD1 (5 bases). Deletions cut 5 bases from V and 3 bases from J, with 13 bases between. The CDR3 extends over 14 amino acids. Germline CDR1 reads LGHNA; CDR2 reads YNFKEQ. The CDR3 protein is CASSVDSSDYGYTF. As DNA, the CDR3 is TGTGCCAGCAGCGTAGACAGCTCGGACTATGGCTACACCTTC.

This clone was observed once. The chain combines TRBV5-1 with TRBJ2-2, with 10 bases aligning to TRBD1. The CDR3 is made up of 16 amino acids. Germline CDR1 SGHRS, CDR2 YFSETQ. V was pared by 0 bases and J by 4 bases, with 3 bases of the junction left unmatched. The CDR3 spells CASSLGQGAGTGELFF. DNA for the CDR3: TGCGCCAGCAGCTTGGGACAGGGGGCTGGCACCGGGGAGCTGTTTTTT.

As DNA, the CDR3 is TGCGCCAGCAGCCTATTGCGGGGGAGCGGGAGGGCCGAGGAGACCCAGTACTTC. This encodes CASSLLRGSGRAEETQYF. The chain joins TRBV4-1 to TRBJ2-5; TRBD2 matches 10 bases. The CDR3 is 18 amino acids. Germline-derived CDR1 and CDR2 are MGHRA and YSYEKL. Trimming took 4 bases from V and 5 from J; bases not matched to a gene: 16.

The genes are TRBV13 and TRBJ2-3, with 15 bases aligning to TRBD2. Germline V gives CDR1 PRHDT, CDR2 FYEKMQ (reference sequence). The ends lost 7 bases at V and 1 base at J; junction bases unmatched: 18. The CDR3 runs to 21 residues. The CDR3 is CASTILQEWTSGGAGTDTQYF. CDR3 nucleotide sequence: TGTGCCAGCACCATCTTACAGGAGTGGACTAGCGGGGGGGCAGGCACAGATACGCAGTATTTT.

This clone showed up just a few times. As the CDR3 is not closed by the conserved phenylalanine or tryptophan, this likely results from a read error. The limits of the CDR3 on the DNA are not certain, so only TCRdb's listed CDR3 is given. The chain combines TRBV2 with TRBJ1-1; the table's D call of TRBD1 was not tested on the DNA. Germline-derived CDR1 and CDR2 are SNHLY and FYNNEI. The CDR3 extends over 9 residues, inclusive of both ends. The CDR3: CASSVAVNL.

V usage is TRBV2 and J usage is TRBJ2-2, with D maybe TRBD1 (5 bases). Germline-derived CDR1 and CDR2 are SNHLY and FYNNEI. Trimming removed 8 bases at V and 5 bases at J, with 18 bases between. The CDR3 sequence is 15 residues long. The DNA of the CDR3 is TGTGCCAGCGATTGGGCGGACATCCCGACCGGGGAGCTGTTTTTT. Translating it yields CASDWADIPTGELFF.

This rearrangement joins TRBV27 to TRBJ2-5; 10 nucleotides align to TRBD2. V trimming: 5 bases; J trimming: 5 bases; junction bases outside the gene matches: 14. The CDR3 length is 17 residues. Germline CDR1 is MNHEY and CDR2 is SMNVEV (reference sequence). The CDR3: CASSPLAGEAKAETQYF. In DNA form, the CDR3 reads TGTGCCAGCAGTCCGCTAGCGGGAGAGGCGAAGGCGGAGACCCAGTACTTC.

J is TRBJ2-5 and V is TRBV27; 11 bases map to TRBD2. The CDR3 is 16 amino acids. Germline V gene sequence: CDR1 MNHEY, CDR2 SMNVEV (reference sequence). The V and J ends lost 4 bases and 4 bases, in that order; junction bases with no gene match: 8. CDR3 sequence: CASSYGVAGGRETQYF. DNA of the CDR3: TGTGCCAGCAGTTACGGGGTAGCGGGAGGGCGAGAGACCCAGTACTTC.

The chain carries TRBV18 and TRBJ2-2; 8 bases align to TRBD1. Looked up from germline, CDR1 is KGHSH and CDR2 is LQKENI. Trimming removed 6 bases from V and 3 bases from J; junction bases left unmatched: 6. The CDR3 is 15 amino acids. The CDR3 here is CASSLRGPDTGELFF. CDR3 in DNA: TGTGCCAGCTCTCTCAGGGGGCCAGACACCGGGGAGCTGTTTTTT.

Remarks on this clone: Distinct nucleotide sequences in the sample also encode this CDR3. The chain couples TRBV28 to TRBJ2-7; 7 bases match TRBD1. CDR3 length: 12 amino acids. The V and J ends lost 7 bases and 3 bases, in that order; junction bases with no gene match: 3. Germline V lookup: CDR1 MDHEN, CDR2 SYDVKM. CDR3 sequence reads: CASTGDSYEQYF. CDR3 nucleotides: TGTGCCAGCACCGGGGACAGCTACGAGCAGTACTTC.

V gene TRBV4-1 combines with J gene TRBJ2-7; D gene ambiguous. The germline V gene has CDR1 MGHRA and CDR2 YSYEKL. The V gene lost 0 bases and the J gene lost 0 bases, with 18 bases spanning the gap. The CDR3 is made up of 18 amino acids. This CDR3 is CASSQDPWVGTTSYEQYF. The CDR3 nucleotides read TGCGCCAGCAGCCAAGACCCCTGGGTAGGTACGACCTCCTACGAGCAGTACTTC.

This clone is a singleton in its sample. V gene TRBV10-3 combines with J gene TRBJ1-5; D is possibly TRBD1 (6 bases). The CDR3 has 15 amino acids. V was clipped by 10 bases and J by 0 bases, with 16 bases between them. CDR1 and CDR2 from the germline V gene are ENHRY and SYGVKD. CDR3 nucleotides: TGTGCCACCCAGGCTAACAGGGATAGCAATCAGCCCCAGCATTTT. Translated, it gives CATQANRDSNQPQHF.

This chain links TRBV6-5 with TRBJ2-5, with 12 bases aligning to TRBD2. The CDR3 totals 15 residues. Trimming took 7 bases from V and 2 from J; bases not matched to a gene: 5. Germline values: CDR1 MNHEY, CDR2 SVGAGI. CDR3 in amino acids: CASKGLAGLQETQYF. CDR3 sequence (DNA): TGTGCCAGCAAAGGACTAGCGGGACTTCAAGAGACCCAGTACTTC.

The chain uses TRBV5-1 and TRBJ2-7; weak D call: TRBD2 (7 bases). Trimming left V 4 bases short and J 7 bases short, with 21 bases between. The V gene's germline CDR1 is SGHRS and CDR2 YFSETQ. The CDR3 loop spans 15 amino acids. In DNA form, the CDR3 reads TGCGCCAGCAGCGCGGGGAGGGGGTCAACGGGTGAGCAGTACTTC. It specifies CASSAGRGSTGEQYF.

The chain joins TRBV7-9 to TRBJ2-7; D unresolved. Trimming left V 4 bases short and J 4 bases short, with 14 bases between. From germline, CDR1 is SEHNR and CDR2 FQNEAQ (reference sequence). The CDR3 totals 14 residues. The CDR3 sequence is CASSSTLVDYEQYF. CDR3 DNA sequence: TGTGCCAGCAGCTCGACGCTGGTGGATTACGAGCAGTACTTC.

The chain is built from TRBV5-4 and TRBJ2-7; D might be TRBD1 or TRBD2, each matching 5 bases. Germline loops: CDR1 SGHNT, CDR2 YYREEE (reference sequence). V lost 5 bases and J lost 5, with 14 bases in between. CDR3 length equals 13 residues. CDR3 amino acids: CASRPGWGNEQYF. The CDR3 region has the DNA TGTGCCAGCAGACCCGGGTGGGGGAACGAGCAGTACTTC.

This rearrangement joins TRBV7-9 to TRBJ2-1; the D gene is possibly TRBD2 (6 bases). Trimming left V 10 bases short and J 5 bases short, with 21 bases between. Germline CDR1 and CDR2: SEHNR and FQNEAQ (reference sequence). This CDR3 region has 15 residues. The DNA for the CDR3 is TGTGCCACTTCCGGGAGCGGTCCGGGGGACAATGAGCAGTTCTTC. This translates into CATSGSGPGDNEQFF. Full variable domain (rest looked up from reference TRBV7-9 and TRBJ2-1): DTGVSQNPRHKITKRGQNVTFRCDPISEHNRLYWYRQTLGQGPEFLTYFQNEAQLEKSRLLSDRFSAERPKGSFSTLEIQRTEQGDSAMYLCATSGSGPGDNEQFFGPGTRLTVL.

J is TRBJ1-2 and V is TRBV27; D possibly corresponds to TRBD1 (5 bases). The length of the CDR3 is 15 residues. Germline loops: CDR1 MNHEY, CDR2 SMNVEV (reference sequence). V lost 1 base, J lost 13 bases, and 22 bases lay in between. The CDR3 region is CASSLFSGDLRGSTF. DNA for the CDR3: TGTGCCAGCAGTTTATTTTCGGGGGATCTTCGAGGAAGCACCTTC.